The clone carrying this T cell receptor (beta chain) appeared many times. This entry is derived from a study of breast tumors, draining lymph nodes, adjacent tissues. A single record per CDR3 protein comes from TCRdb applying MiXCR to the multiplex PCR reads. In the table there are 50,000 to 55,000 distinct CDR3 sequences, roughly two fifths of which are singletons. This receptor was taken from a female donor with breast cancer. Some clones in this sample may be carry-over from other donors' samples. The sample consisted of breast tumor tissue.

CDR3 sequence reads: CAWSVLAGGGETQYF. The CDR3 coding sequence is TGTGCCTGGAGTGTCCTAGCGGGAGGTGGAGAGACCCAGTACTTC. This chain joins TRBV30 and TRBJ2-5, with 11 bases that match TRBD2. The CDR3 is made up of 15 amino acids. The V and J ends lost 0 bases and 4 bases, in that order; junction bases with no gene match: 4. Germline lookup yields CDR1 GTSNPN and CDR2 SVGIG (reference sequence). The full variable domain, rest sourced from reference TRBV30 and TRBJ2-5, is SQTIHQWPATLVQPVGSPLSLECTVEGTSNPNLYWYRQAAGRGLQLLFYSVGIGQISSEVPQNLSASRPQDRQFILSSKKLLLSDSGFYLCAWSVLAGGGETQYFGPGTRLLVL.